Listed below are T cell receptor beta chains from one sample, sequenced in a study of neurological immune-mediated disorders. One entry per CDR3 protein, called by TCRdb with MiXCR from the 5' RACE reads. The sample has some 61,000 distinct CDR3 sequences, roughly 3.6% seen once. Sequencing was carried out using PBMCs. Receptor source: a man between 25 and 39 years old with multiple sclerosis. CDR3s include the opening cysteine and the closing phenylalanine or tryptophan. A D gene is named only where the DNA matches it firmly. Clone size is given as once, few, many or a size class.

v_call,j_call,d_call,clone_size,cdr3_aa,cdr3_nt
TRBV10-3,TRBJ1-4,.,many,CASGGQDEKLFF,TGTGCGAGTGGGGGGCAGGATGAAAAACTGTTTTTT
TRBV6-2/TRBV6-3,TRBJ2-5,TRBD2,many,CASRRLAGAQETQYF,TGTGCCAGCCGCCGACTAGCGGGGGCCCAAGAGACCCAGTACTTC
TRBV20-1,TRBJ2-3,TRBD1,many,CSARAGGADTQYF,TGCAGTGCTAGAGCAGGGGGCGCAGATACGCAGTATTTT
TRBV15,TRBJ2-7,.,many,CATSAQGSYEQYF,TGTGCCACCAGCGCCCAGGGGTCCTACGAGCAGTACTTC
TRBV5-1,TRBJ2-3,TRBD2,many,CASSQMGLAGGHSTDTQYF,TGCGCCAGCAGCCAGATGGGACTAGCGGGGGGGCACAGCACAGATACGCAGTATTTT
TRBV20-1,TRBJ2-1,TRBD2,many,CSAGLAAYNEQFF,TGCAGTGCAGGGCTAGCGGCCTACAATGAGCAGTTCTTC
TRBV4-1,TRBJ1-2,TRBD1,many,CASSQRDSYGYTF,TGCGCCAGCAGCCAACGGGACAGCTATGGCTACACCTTC
TRBV12-3/TRBV12-4,TRBJ1-4,.,many,CASSLLGGEKLFF,TGTGCCAGCAGTTTACTGGGGGGGGAAAAACTGTTTTTT
TRBV25-1,TRBJ2-7,.,many,CASSDADSRISYEQYF,TGTGCCAGCAGTGATGCCGACAGCCGGATCTCCTACGAGCAGTACTTC
TRBV7-8,TRBJ1-5,.,many,CASSPRTVVTTSNQPQHF,TGTGCCAGCAGCCCGAGGACGGTGGTGACGACTTCCAATCAGCCCCAGCATTTT